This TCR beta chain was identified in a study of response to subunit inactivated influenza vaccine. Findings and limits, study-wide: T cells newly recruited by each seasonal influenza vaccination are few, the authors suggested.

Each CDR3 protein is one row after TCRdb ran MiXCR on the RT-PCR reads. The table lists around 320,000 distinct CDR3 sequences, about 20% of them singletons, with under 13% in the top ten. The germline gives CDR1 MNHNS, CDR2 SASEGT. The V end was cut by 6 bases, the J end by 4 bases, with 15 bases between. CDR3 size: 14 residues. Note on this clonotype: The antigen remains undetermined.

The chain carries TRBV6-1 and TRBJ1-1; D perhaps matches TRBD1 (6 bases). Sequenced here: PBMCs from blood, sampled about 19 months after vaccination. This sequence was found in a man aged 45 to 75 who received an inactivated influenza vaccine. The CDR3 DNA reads TGTGCCAGCAGACCCTCTCGAGGGGGCACTGAAGCTTTCTTT. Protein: CASRPSRGGTEAFF.